This T cell receptor (beta chain) was observed in a study of shared clonotypes between healthy human individuals. The repertoire was sequenced with immunoSEQ multiplex PCR; TCRdb's copy has only in-frame clones and lacks some. Here the sample spans 190,000 or so clones, over 50% being singletons. This clone has just a few counts. Trimming took off 2 bases at V and 4 bases at J, with 17 bases between the two ends. This CDR3 has 16 residues. Germline assignment: CDR1 KGHSH and CDR2 LQKENI. Sequences were obtained from memory CD4+ T cells sorted from blood. Indicated subset: CD45RA-negative fraction. The chain carries TRBV18 and TRBJ2-5; D unclear. The sequence was collected from a man aged 25 to 40 in good health. The CDR3 nucleotides are TGTGCCAGCTCACCAAAAACGCCGGGCGCGCGAGAGACCCAGTACTTC. This encodes CASSPKTPGARETQYF.